This TCR beta chain comes out of a study of blood T cell repertoires in COVID-19. Across the whole study: The United States, Italy and Spain were the sources of the acute and convalescent COVID-19 samples.

V lost 1 base and J lost 7; bases outside the gene matches: 6. Germline CDR1 MGHRA, CDR2 YSYEKL. The CDR3 extends over 15 amino acids. In the study's own analysis: Reference gene primer amplification gave estimated nucleated cell counts. Clones were sequenced by immunoSEQ multiplex PCR, and TCRdb holds only the in-frame ones, with some missing. That table furnishes V, J and clone size, whereas the DNA furnished D and trimming. Here the sample spans 400,000 to 500,000 clones, roughly 85% being singletons. The source material was peripheral blood. This clonotype was sampled from a woman aged 25 to 39 with active or convalescent COVID-19. The rearrangement joins TRBV4-1 to TRBJ1-5; 8 bases align to TRBD1. The CDR3 loop reads CASSQVQGAGQPQHF. The DNA for the CDR3 is TGCGCCAGCAGCCAAGTTCAGGGGGCTGGGCAGCCCCAGCATTTT.